A single sample gave rise to the 11 T cell receptor beta chains below, sequenced in a study of blood T cell repertoires in COVID-19. Repertoires were generated with immunoSEQ multiplex PCR, while TCRdb's copy carries only in-frame clones and drops some. The table records over 85,000 clones, 70% to 90% of them present only once. The sequenced material came from peripheral blood. The receptors originated from a man in his 70s with acute or convalescent COVID-19.

This clone was seen once. The rearrangement joins TRBV6-5 to TRBJ2-7, with 9 nucleotides matching TRBD1. The J segment lost 8 bases and the V segment lost 6 bases, leaving 8 bases of the junction unmatched. From germline, CDR1 is MNHEY and CDR2 SVGAGI. The CDR3 is made up of 13 amino acids. The CDR3 nucleotides are TGTGCCAGCAGCCCGGGACAGGGTCTCAAGCAGTACTTC. This translates into CASSPGQGLKQYF.

CDR3 residues: CASSSSGGSTYEQYF. The CDR3 region has the DNA TGCGCCAGCAGCTCTAGCGGGGGGTCCACCTACGAGCAGTACTTC. This chain connects TRBV5-1 to TRBJ2-7; 11 bases map to TRBD2. Germline V gene lookup returns CDR1 SGHRS and CDR2 YFSETQ. Trimming at V came to 3 bases and at J to 2 bases, leaving 4 bases not matched to a gene. The CDR3 runs to 15 residues. Complete variable domain (other parts from reference TRBV5-1 and TRBJ2-7): KAGVTQTPRYLIKTRGQQVTLSCSPISGHRSVSWYQQTPGQGLQFLFEYFSETQRNKGNFPGRFSGRQFSNSRSEMNVSTLELGDSALYLCASSSSGGSTYEQYFGPGTRLTVT.

The chain links TRBV15 to TRBJ1-2; 7 bases map to TRBD1. V was clipped by 1 base and J by 5 bases; unmatched bases: 4. Per germline, CDR1 LNHNV and CDR2 YYDKDF (reference sequence). The CDR3 covers 14 residues. CDR3 in DNA: TGTGCCACCAGCAGAGGACAGGGAGCGTATGGCTACACCTTC. Encoded protein: CATSRGQGAYGYTF. Complete variable domain (other parts from reference TRBV15 and TRBJ1-2): DAMVIQNPRYQVTQFGKPVTLSCSQTLNHNVMYWYQQKSSQAPKLLFHYYDKDFNNEADTPDNFQSRRPNTSFCFLDIRSPGLGDTAMYLCATSRGQGAYGYTFGSGTRLTVV.

The chain uses TRBV5-4 and TRBJ2-3; D possibly corresponds to TRBD2 (6 bases). V lost 3 bases to trimming and J lost 0 bases, with 14 bases between them. The CDR3 runs 16 residues. From germline, CDR1 is SGHNT and CDR2 YYREEE (reference sequence). The CDR3, as DNA: TGTGCCAGCAGCTCCTCGAGGAGGGCGAGCACAGATACGCAGTATTTT. Encoded protein: CASSSSRRASTDTQYF.

This rearrangement joins TRBV4-1 to TRBJ2-2, with a weak D call TRBD2 (6 bases). The CDR3 runs 14 residues. Trimming stripped 0 bases from V and 6 bases from J, with 8 bases between. Germline V gene data show CDR1 as MGHRA and CDR2 as YSYEKL. CDR3 loop: CASSQDWGAGELFF. DNA for the CDR3: TGCGCCAGCAGCCAAGATTGGGGGGCCGGGGAGCTGTTTTTT.

The rearrangement links TRBV9 to TRBJ2-1; 16 bases align to TRBD2. The CDR3 spans 16 residues. Trimming took 4 bases from V and 9 from J; bases not matched to a gene: 7. Germline V gene lookup returns CDR1 SGDLS and CDR2 YYNGEE. CDR3 in amino acids: CASSQGTSGGAGEQFF. The CDR3 bases are TGTGCCAGCAGCCAGGGGACTAGCGGGGGGGCCGGTGAGCAGTTCTTC.

This chain links TRBV5-4 with TRBJ2-5, with 11 bases aligning to TRBD2. The CDR3 is 16 residues long. Germline V CDR1 and CDR2: SGHNT, YYREEE (reference sequence). V shed 6 bases and J 3 bases; nucleotides not matched to a gene: 10. This CDR3 is CASTRSSGGLKETQYF. CDR3 bases: TGTGCCAGCACCAGATCTAGCGGGGGGTTAAAAGAGACCCAGTACTTC. Full variable domain (rest looked up from reference TRBV5-4 and TRBJ2-5): ETGVTQSPTHLIKTRGQQVTLRCSSQSGHNTVSWYQQALGQGPQFIFQYYREEENGRGNFPPRFSGLQFPNYSSELNVNALELDDSALYLCASTRSSGGLKETQYFGPGTRLLVL.

V is TRBV30 and J is TRBJ1-4, with unresolved D. The V and J ends lost 2 bases and 7 bases respectively, with 14 bases between them. Germline CDR1 and CDR2: GTSNPN and SVGIG (reference sequence). This CDR3 spans 14 amino acids. The CDR3 DNA sequence: TGTGCCTGGAGTAATGGGCCGCCCGGTGAAAAACTGTTTTTT. As protein: CAWSNGPPGEKLFF.

This chain links TRBV6-5 with TRBJ2-1; weak D call: TRBD1 (5 bases). The germline V and J ends were trimmed by 3 bases and 4 bases, with 10 bases remaining between them. The V gene's germline CDR1 is MNHEY and CDR2 SVGAGI. This CDR3 comprises 14 residues. CDR3 loop: CASSYGREYNEQFF. In DNA form, the CDR3 reads TGTGCCAGCAGTTATGGCAGGGAATACAATGAGCAGTTCTTC.

This clone was detected only once. This chain connects TRBV7-9 to TRBJ1-5, with D possibly being TRBD1 (5 bases). The germline gives CDR1 SEHNR, CDR2 FQNEAQ (reference sequence). The V and J ends lost 6 bases and 1 base respectively, with 19 bases between them. This CDR3 has 17 residues. The CDR3 is CASSLGGAGQSNQPQHF. The CDR3 DNA reads TGTGCCAGCAGTCTAGGTGGGGCAGGGCAAAGCAATCAGCCCCAGCATTTT.

This chain connects TRBV19 to TRBJ1-5; 8 positions agree with TRBD1. The CDR3 is 14 residues long. Germline V gene lookup returns CDR1 LNHDA and CDR2 SQIVND (reference sequence). The J segment lost 5 bases and the V segment lost 4 bases, leaving 4 bases of the junction unmatched. This CDR3 reads CASSKTGVHQPQHF. Here the CDR3 DNA reads TGTGCCAGTAGTAAGACAGGGGTCCATCAGCCCCAGCATTTT.